Each of the 24 T cell receptor beta chains below was sequenced from the same sample in a study of blood T cell repertoires in COVID-19. TCRdb's copy holds only in-frame clones and misses some; the assay was immunoSEQ multiplex PCR. The top ten hold 7.5% to 9.5% of the sample, which has approximately 530,000 clones, about 89% seen once. Sequenced input: peripheral blood. The receptors shown here come from a woman aged 45 to 65 with COVID-19, enrolled during active disease.

This rearrangement joins TRBV19 to TRBJ1-4; TRBD1 agrees at 8 bases. Germline lookup yields CDR1 LNHDA and CDR2 SQIVND (reference sequence). V lost 7 bases to trimming and J lost 0 bases; unmatched junction nucleotides: 10. This CDR3 is built from 17 residues. CDR3 bases: TGTGCCAGTACCCGGACAGGGAGGTTACCAACTAATGAAAAACTGTTTTTT. This gives the protein CASTRTGRLPTNEKLFF.

This sequence joins TRBV4-1 and TRBJ1-6, with 7 bases lining up with TRBD1. V lost 2 bases, J lost 10 bases, and 8 bases stayed unmatched. Germline V gene sequence: CDR1 MGHRA, CDR2 YSYEKL. The CDR3 length is 15 residues. In nucleotides, the CDR3 is TGCGCCAGCAGCCAACCAACAGGGGTTGAGTCACCCCTCCACTTT. This encodes CASSQPTGVESPLHF.

The gene calls are TRBV27 and TRBJ2-7, with TRBD2 as a possible D gene (6 bases). The germline V gene has CDR1 MNHEY and CDR2 SMNVEV (reference sequence). The CDR3 is 13 amino acids. V was shortened by 5 bases and J by 1 base, with 9 bases between the two germline ends. Here the CDR3 reads CASSRAGSYEQYF. Here the CDR3 DNA reads TGTGCCAGCAGTAGGGCGGGGTCCTACGAGCAGTACTTC.

The CDR3 DNA follows: TGTGCCACCAGCAGCCTGTATTACGAGCAGTACTTC. It encodes CATSSLYYEQYF. This sequence joins TRBV15 and TRBJ2-7, with no clear D. CDR3 length equals 12 residues. The V gene lost 3 bases and the J gene lost 4 bases, with 7 bases spanning the gap. Germline CDR1 LNHNV, CDR2 YYDKDF (reference sequence).

V and J are TRBV27 and TRBJ1-5; 7 positions match TRBD1. The CDR3 extends over 13 amino acids. Germline V lookup: CDR1 MNHEY, CDR2 SMNVEV (reference sequence). V trimming: 9 bases; J trimming: 5 bases; junction bases outside the gene matches: 7. The CDR3 region has the DNA TGTGCCAGTAGGAGACAGGGTGATCAGCCCCAGCATTTT. Translation: CASRRQGDQPQHF.

A few counts support this clone. The chain has TRBV2 and TRBJ2-1; 8 bases align to TRBD1. J gave up 9 bases and V 8 bases, and 12 bases lay outside the gene matches. This CDR3 has 14 amino acids. Germline lookup yields CDR1 SNHLY and CDR2 FYNNEI. The CDR3 spells CASLPARGRGEQFF. The CDR3 bases are TGTGCCAGCCTCCCCGCCAGGGGGCGGGGTGAGCAGTTCTTC.

The chain employs TRBV30 and TRBJ2-3; 8 nucleotides match TRBD2. CDR3 size: 15 residues. J lost 0 bases, V lost 0 bases, and 2 bases had no gene match. The germline CDR1 and CDR2 sequences are GTSNPN and SVGIG (reference sequence). The CDR3 is CAWSVGRASTDTQYF. Written as DNA, the CDR3 is TGTGCCTGGAGTGTCGGGAGGGCCAGCACAGATACGCAGTATTTT.

In this sample, this clone turned up once. The chain recombines TRBV9 with TRBJ1-1; no definite D call. CDR1 and CDR2 from the germline V gene are SGDLS and YYNGEE. Trimming took 3 bases from V and 4 from J, leaving 10 bases between them. This CDR3 is built from 13 residues. The CDR3 protein is CASSAFEGTEAFF. In nucleotides, the CDR3 is TGTGCCAGCAGCGCGTTTGAGGGCACTGAAGCTTTCTTT.

This clone was observed a few times. The V call is TRBV5-4, the J call TRBJ1-1, with unresolved D. The CDR3 loop spans 14 amino acids. The V gene's germline CDR1 is SGHNT and CDR2 YYREEE (reference sequence). Trimming pared 2 bases from V and 0 bases from J, leaving 8 bases between. CDR3 in amino acids: CASSFGVVNTEAFF. Here the CDR3 DNA reads TGTGCCAGCAGCTTTGGAGTGGTGAACACTGAAGCTTTCTTT.

This chain joins TRBV7-9 and TRBJ2-1, with 9 nucleotides matching TRBD1. Trimming took 6 bases from V and 9 from J; bases not matched to a gene: 12. The germline V gene encodes CDR1 SEHNR and CDR2 FQNEAQ (reference sequence). The length of the CDR3 is 15 residues. This CDR3 is CASSLQTGGSSEQFF. Written as DNA, the CDR3 is TGTGCCAGCAGTTTGCAGACAGGGGGGTCGAGTGAGCAGTTCTTC.

The V call is TRBV6-1, the J call TRBJ1-4; possibly TRBD1 for D (5 bases). Germline V gene sequence: CDR1 MNHNS, CDR2 SASEGT. The V gene lost 0 bases and the J gene lost 7 bases, with 15 bases spanning the gap. The CDR3 has 16 residues. The CDR3 DNA follows: TGTGCCAGCAGTGAAGCCTTGGGCACCGGGGGTGAAAAACTGTTTTTT. Amino acids: CASSEALGTGGEKLFF.

There are many counts of this clone. V gene TRBV28 combines with J gene TRBJ2-7; D perhaps matches TRBD2 (5 bases). The CDR3 has 13 amino acids. V lost 3 bases and J lost 3, with 9 bases in between. Germline CDR1 MDHEN, CDR2 SYDVKM. CDR3 loop: CASSFGGGYEQYF. Here the CDR3 DNA reads TGTGCCAGCAGTTTTGGAGGTGGCTACGAGCAGTACTTC.

The chain uses TRBV2 and TRBJ2-7; 7 bases are shared with TRBD1. V gave up 6 bases and J gave up 4 bases; unmatched junction bases: 3. CDR3 size: 12 residues. Germline CDR1 reads SNHLY; CDR2 reads FYNNEI. In DNA, the CDR3 is TGTGCCAGCAGGACAGGGAGTTACGAGCAGTACTTC. This codes for CASRTGSYEQYF.

The chain links TRBV11-2 to TRBJ2-5, with TRBD1 matching over 7 bases. Germline V CDR1 and CDR2: SGHAT, FQNNGV. The V gene end was trimmed by 4 bases and the J gene end by 8 bases; junction bases not matched to a gene: 10. This CDR3 has 14 amino acids. Written as DNA, the CDR3 is TGTGCCAGCAGCTCGTCAGGGGGTCCAGGAACCCAGTACTTC. This encodes CASSSSGGPGTQYF.

V gene TRBV28 combines with J gene TRBJ2-2; TRBD1 aligns across 8 bases. V lost 4 bases, J lost 4 bases, and 5 bases stayed unmatched. The CDR3 has 15 amino acids. Germline CDR1 is MDHEN and CDR2 is SYDVKM. The CDR3 coding sequence is TGTGCCAGCAGTTCGGACAGGGCGGGCACCGGGGAGCTGTTTTTT. Translating gives CASSSDRAGTGELFF.

V and J are TRBV21-1 and TRBJ2-3; TRBD2, the table's D call, lacks a check against the DNA. TRBV21-1 is listed as a pseudogene. The length of the CDR3 is 15 residues. CDR3 coding DNA: TGTGCCAGCAGCAAAGGTGTGAACTATAAGATAACGCAGTATTTT. This codes for CASSKGVNYKITQYF.

V is TRBV5-1 and J is TRBJ2-1; the D is unclear. Germline-derived CDR1 and CDR2 are SGHRS and YFSETQ. This CDR3 comprises 15 residues. Trimming took off 0 bases at V and 6 bases at J, with 13 bases between the two ends. CDR3 region: CASSLGQVPRNEQFF. Written as DNA, the CDR3 is TGCGCCAGCAGCTTGGGGCAGGTCCCCCGCAATGAGCAGTTCTTC.

The chain uses TRBV3-1 (or the pseudogene TRBV3-2) and TRBJ1-2, with 7 bases fitting TRBD1. J gave up 7 bases and V 2 bases, and 7 bases lay outside the gene matches. CDR1 LGHDT and CDR2 YNNKEL come from the germline V gene (reference sequence). The CDR3 consists of 14 residues. The CDR3 protein is CASSQRGQGGGYTF. DNA of the CDR3: TGTGCCAGCAGCCAACGGGGGCAGGGGGGTGGCTACACCTTC.

This sequence joins TRBV6-5 and TRBJ1-1; 7 bases map to TRBD1. The CDR3 sequence is 14 residues long. V trimming: 6 bases; J trimming: 0 bases; junction bases outside the gene matches: 4. Germline CDR1 is MNHEY and CDR2 is SVGAGI. CDR3 in DNA: TGTGCCAGCAGGACAGGGATAATGAACACTGAAGCTTTCTTT. It specifies CASRTGIMNTEAFF.

The chain has TRBV2 and TRBJ1-1; 7 nucleotides agree with TRBD1. V was clipped by 11 bases and J by 1 base; unmatched bases: 7. Germline assignment: CDR1 SNHLY and CDR2 FYNNEI. The CDR3 covers 13 residues. CDR3 protein: CAGQDQSNTEAFF. The DNA for the CDR3 is TGTGCCGGACAGGATCAGTCGAACACTGAAGCTTTCTTT.

V gene TRBV28 combines with J gene TRBJ1-5; a possible D gene is TRBD1 (6 bases). Germline CDR1 is MDHEN and CDR2 is SYDVKM. This CDR3 is built from 17 residues. V was clipped by 5 bases and J by 1 base, with 18 bases between them. CDR3 DNA: TGTGCCAGCAGTCCCCCGTACAGGGTTCGGAGCAATCAGCCCCAGCATTTT. Translated: CASSPPYRVRSNQPQHF. The full variable domain, rest sourced from reference TRBV28 and TRBJ1-5, is DVKVTQSSRYLVKRTGEKVFLECVQDMDHENMFWYRQDPGLGLRLIYFSYDVKMKEKGDIPEGYSVSREKKERFSLILESASTNQTSMYLCASSPPYRVRSNQPQHFGDGTRLSIL.

The V gene is TRBV7-9, the J gene TRBJ2-1; a weak D match, TRBD1 (6 bases). The germline V gene has CDR1 SEHNR and CDR2 FQNEAQ (reference sequence). The V end was cut by 5 bases, the J end by 3 bases, with 14 bases between. This CDR3 contains 15 residues. The CDR3 DNA reads TGTGCCAGCAGCCCACTGGGGGCCTTCTACAATGAGCAGTTCTTC. Amino acid sequence: CASSPLGAFYNEQFF.

The rearrangement links TRBV7-3 to TRBJ1-5, with unresolved D. The length of the CDR3 is 16 residues. Germline V gives CDR1 SGHTA, CDR2 FQGTGA. With 2 bases removed from V and 3 bases from J, the gap between germline ends came to 14 bases. The CDR3 nucleotides read TGTGCCAGCAGCTTAGAAAGAGCGGGGTTCAATCAGCCCCAGCATTTT. Translated, it gives CASSLERAGFNQPQHF.

The chain employs TRBV6-5 and TRBJ1-6, with D unresolved. The length of the CDR3 is 15 residues. Germline CDR1 is MNHEY and CDR2 is SVGAGI. V was cut by 6 bases and J by 0 bases, with 9 bases left in between. The CDR3 reads CASRRASSYNSPLHF. Here the CDR3 DNA reads TGTGCCAGCAGGAGAGCGAGCTCCTATAATTCACCCCTCCACTTT.